The rows below give T cell receptor beta chains drawn from one sample of a study of T cell responses to AZD1222 COVID-19 vaccine. Sequencing used immunoSEQ multiplex PCR; TCRdb keeps in-frame clones, though not all of them. The sample has tens of thousands of clones, just over 90% seen once. The sample was peripheral blood, taken on day 0 of AZD1222 vaccination. Receptors were obtained from an adult in good health. Both conserved end residues are part of each CDR3. Each record gives: V gene, J gene, clone size, D gene, CDR3 DNA, CDR3 protein. The D gene is left open where the match is weak. Clone size is stated in some rows and not others, as once, few, many or a class when expanded.

v_gene: TRBV7-3; j_gene: TRBJ2-2; abundance: NA; d_gene: NA; CDR3nt: TGTGCCAGCAGCTACGGAGGCAACGCCGGGGAGCTGTTTTTT; CDR3aa: CASSYGGNAGELFF
v_gene: TRBV3-1/TRBV3-2; j_gene: TRBJ2-1; abundance: NA; d_gene: TRBD2; CDR3nt: TGTGCCAGCAGCCAAGAAGAAGCGGGGGTAATGGCCAATGAGCAGTTCTTC; CDR3aa: CASSQEEAGVMANEQFF
v_gene: TRBV4-3; j_gene: TRBJ1-2; abundance: few; d_gene: TRBD1; CDR3nt: TGCGCCAGCAGCCAAAAGACAGGGTATAACTATGGCTACACCTTC; CDR3aa: CASSQKTGYNYGYTF
v_gene: TRBV30; j_gene: TRBJ1-5; abundance: NA; d_gene: TRBD1; CDR3nt: TGTGCCTGGAGTGTACAGGGGGGAGGTCAGCCCCAGCATTTT; CDR3aa: CAWSVQGGGQPQHF
v_gene: TRBV3-1/TRBV3-2; j_gene: TRBJ2-3; abundance: NA; d_gene: NA; CDR3nt: TGTGCCAGCAGCTACACCACAGATACGCAGTATTTT; CDR3aa: CASSYTTDTQYF
v_gene: TRBV6-4; j_gene: TRBJ1-5; abundance: NA; d_gene: NA; CDR3nt: TGTGCCAGCAGCGGGACAAAACACAATCAGCCCCAGCATTTT; CDR3aa: CASSGTKHNQPQHF
v_gene: TRBV3-1/TRBV3-2; j_gene: TRBJ1-6; abundance: once; d_gene: NA; CDR3nt: TGTGCCTGCAGGGACGAGGGGGGGATAGGGTCACCCCTCCACTTT; CDR3aa: CACRDEGGIGSPLHF
v_gene: TRBV3-1/TRBV3-2; j_gene: TRBJ2-7; abundance: NA; d_gene: TRBD2; CDR3nt: TGTGCCAGCAGCCCCCGTGGGGGGGTCTCCTACGAGCAGTACTTC; CDR3aa: CASSPRGGVSYEQYF
v_gene: TRBV7-2; j_gene: TRBJ2-7; abundance: NA; d_gene: NA; CDR3nt: TGTGCCAGCAGCGTTACCTTCCAAAGCTCCTACGAGCAGTACTTC; CDR3aa: CASSVTFQSSYEQYF
v_gene: TRBV7-3; j_gene: TRBJ2-5; abundance: NA; d_gene: NA; CDR3nt: TGTGCCAGCAGCCCCGCGGGGGCCTGGGAGACCCAGTACTTC; CDR3aa: CASSPAGAWETQYF
v_gene: TRBV5-1; j_gene: TRBJ1-2; abundance: NA; d_gene: NA; CDR3nt: TGCGCCAGCAGCTTAGCCGGGAGGACCTATGGCTACACCTTC; CDR3aa: CASSLAGRTYGYTF
v_gene: TRBV3-1/TRBV3-2; j_gene: TRBJ2-7; abundance: NA; d_gene: TRBD1; CDR3nt: TGTGCCAGCAGCCGACAGGGGGCATCCTACGAGCAGTACTTC; CDR3aa: CASSRQGASYEQYF
v_gene: TRBV12-3/TRBV12-4; j_gene: TRBJ1-6; abundance: NA; d_gene: NA; CDR3nt: TGTGCCAGCAGTCAACAGGGAAGTTCACCCCTCCACTTT; CDR3aa: CASSQQGSSPLHF
v_gene: TRBV2; j_gene: TRBJ1-5; abundance: few; d_gene: NA; CDR3nt: TGTGCCAGCAGTTGGCCGGGAGGCAATCAGCCCCAGCATTTT; CDR3aa: CASSWPGGNQPQHF
v_gene: TRBV10-3; j_gene: TRBJ2-2; abundance: NA; d_gene: TRBD1; CDR3nt: TGTGCCATCAGGAGACAGGGAGACACCGGGGAGCTGTTTTTT; CDR3aa: CAIRRQGDTGELFF
v_gene: TRBV7-2; j_gene: TRBJ1-2; abundance: NA; d_gene: NA; CDR3nt: TGTGCCAGCAGCTTAATCGACAGGAGCTATGGCTACACCTTC; CDR3aa: CASSLIDRSYGYTF
v_gene: TRBV20-1; j_gene: TRBJ1-1; abundance: NA; d_gene: NA; CDR3nt: TGCAGTGCTAGCAGGGGCATGGGAGCTTTCTTT; CDR3aa: CSASRGMGAFF
v_gene: TRBV5-1; j_gene: TRBJ1-2; abundance: NA; d_gene: NA; CDR3nt: TGCGCCAGCAGCTTAGGTGACCAAAACTATGGCTACACCTTC; CDR3aa: CASSLGDQNYGYTF
v_gene: TRBV16; j_gene: TRBJ1-1; abundance: few; d_gene: NA; CDR3nt: TGTGCCAGCAGCCCCCGACAGTACACTGAAGCTTTCTTT; CDR3aa: CASSPRQYTEAFF
v_gene: TRBV19; j_gene: TRBJ1-3; abundance: NA; d_gene: NA; CDR3nt: TGCCTCTCCCGGGGACGTAGTCCTGGAAACACCATATATTTT; CDR3aa: CLSRGRSPGNTIYF